This T cell receptor (beta chain) is from a study of T cell repertoires in cytomegalovirus infection. Overall study context: Matching HLA type, along with CMV infection, was indicated by public TCR beta signatures.

General study results and limits: CMV-specific TCR beta clonotypes restricted by HLA-C dominated the ex vivo response.

TCRdb recomputed calls from the reads with MiXCR, one row per CDR3 protein. The table includes about 570,000 distinct CDR3 sequences, around 40% detected once. Trimming shortened V by 1 base and J by 3 bases, and 9 bases separated the two germline ends. This CDR3 is 14 amino acids long. From germline, CDR1 is SGHVS and CDR2 FNYEAQ. A word on this clonotype: Antigen: not known.

This rearrangement joins TRBV7-6 to TRBJ1-2; unclear D gene. The sequences come from cultured PBMCs, collected from culture after CMV antigen stimulation. This receptor was taken from a human donor in good health (CMV status not recorded). Some clones in this sample may be carry-over from other donors' samples. CDR3 nucleotide sequence: TGTGCCAGCAGCTTAGGGGGATTTGACTATGGCTACACCTTC. Translating it yields CASSLGGFDYGYTF.